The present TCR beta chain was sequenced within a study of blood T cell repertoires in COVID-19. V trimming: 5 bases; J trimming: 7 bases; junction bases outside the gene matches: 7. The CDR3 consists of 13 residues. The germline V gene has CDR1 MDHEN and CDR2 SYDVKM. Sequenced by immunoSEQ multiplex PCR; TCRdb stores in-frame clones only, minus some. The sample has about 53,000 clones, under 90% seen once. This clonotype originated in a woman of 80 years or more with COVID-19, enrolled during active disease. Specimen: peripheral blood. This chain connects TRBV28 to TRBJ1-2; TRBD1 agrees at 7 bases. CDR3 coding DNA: TGTGCCAGCAGTCCCGACAGGGTCCGTGGCTACACCTTC. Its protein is CASSPDRVRGYTF.